The present TCR beta chain was sequenced within a study of control samples from healthy donors and cancer patients (dated by TCRdb to the early 2020s). The germline V gene (reference sequence) specifies SGHNT as CDR1 and YYREEE as CDR2. The CDR3 runs 18 residues from the cysteine to the phenylalanine. Just CDR3 DNA is preserved here, 54 bases in frame from base 1. Clipping removes 4 bases from V and 0 bases from J, with 13 as the unmatched junction base count. Only one count was recorded for this clone. Its recognized antigen is unknown. Base qualities are missing; no much larger clone stands one base away. Libraries were built with the immunoSEQ multiplex PCR assay. Entries here come from immuneACCESS through TCRdb and include only in-frame sequences with V and J called. Some clones fail to appear in such tables; in the studies checked, an unresolved V gene covers under half of the shortfall, and the cause of the remainder is unknown. In this sample the table shows some 110,000 clones, over 90% of which occur a single time. The ten largest clones add up to about 2.8% of the sample.

The TCR was taken from a man under 40 in good health. Sequenced material: blood. The chain is made from TRBV5-4 and TRBJ1-3; TRBD1 aligns with 7 central bases. The CDR3 amino acid sequence is: CASSHVGGTADSGNTIYF. Read as DNA, the sequence is TGTGCCAGCAGCCACGTTGGGGGGACAGCCGACTCTGGAAACACCATATATTTT.